Listed below are T cell receptor beta chains from one sample, sequenced in a study of shared clonotypes between healthy human individuals. TCRdb's table, derived via immunoSEQ multiplex PCR, lists solely in-frame clones and lacks some. In the table there are fewer than 3 million clones, 80% to 95% of which are singletons. The sequenced material came from naive CD4+ T cells from PBMCs. These receptors originate from a man aged 18 to 35 in good health. Some clones in this sample may be carry-over from other donors' samples. Each CDR3 is given with its conserved first and last residue. D genes are given only for firm matches. Not all rows give a size; the values are once, few, many and, for expanded clones, a class.

clone_size,d_call,j_call,v_call,cdr3_aa,cdr3_nt
-,TRBD2,TRBJ2-2,TRBV14,CASSLASGRAGWELFF,TGTGCCAGCAGCCTGGCTAGCGGGAGGGCCGGCTGGGAGCTGTTTTTT
-,-,TRBJ2-1,TRBV5-1,CASSLEGSPYNEQFF,TGCGCCAGCAGCTTGGAGGGGAGCCCCTACAATGAGCAGTTCTTC
-,-,TRBJ1-4,TRBV5-5,CASSRAVGRAGEKLFF,TGTGCCAGCAGCCGGGCGGTCGGCAGGGCAGGTGAAAAACTGTTTTTT
-,-,TRBJ2-1,TRBV5-1,CASSPYLPRNEQFF,TGCGCCAGCAGCCCGTACCTGCCAAGAAATGAGCAGTTCTTC
-,-,TRBJ1-2,TRBV6-5,CASSLDRNYGYTF,TGTGCCAGCAGCCTAGACCGAAACTATGGCTACACCTTC
-,-,TRBJ2-2,TRBV15,CATSRGGGKLITGELFF,TGTGCCACCAGCAGAGGTGGGGGGAAGCTGATCACCGGGGAGCTGTTTTTT
-,-,TRBJ2-3,TRBV15,CATSRDSRGPLYF,TGTGCCACCAGCAGAGACTCGCGGGGACCCCTGTATTTT
-,-,TRBJ2-1,TRBV28,CAIISWEAGSSYNEQFF,TGTGCCATCATCAGTTGGGAGGCGGGGAGCTCCTACAATGAGCAGTTCTTC
-,-,TRBJ2-1,TRBV30,CAWRGSSSYNEQFF,TGTGCCTGGAGAGGGTCGAGCTCCTACAATGAGCAGTTCTTC
-,-,TRBJ1-5,TRBV5-8,CASSLGGSSNQPQHF,TGTGCCAGCAGCTTGGGGGGCTCTAGCAATCAGCCCCAGCATTTT
-,-,TRBJ1-6,TRBV7-9,CASGDELDSPLHF,TGTGCCAGCGGCGATGAGTTGGATTCACCCCTCCACTTT
-,-,TRBJ1-1,TRBV5-1,CASSLNQGNTEAFF,TGCGCCAGCAGCTTGAATCAGGGGAACACTGAAGCTTTCTTT
-,TRBD2,TRBJ2-7,TRBV2,CASRRTSGTVYEQYF,TGTGCCAGCAGGAGGACTAGCGGAACTGTCTACGAGCAGTACTTC
once,TRBD1,TRBJ2-5,TRBV29-1,CSVGATGADGTQYF,TGCAGCGTCGGAGCGACAGGGGCGGATGGGACCCAGTACTTC
-,-,TRBJ2-3,TRBV6-4,CAMEDTQYF,TGTGCCATGGAAGATACGCAGTATTTT
-,-,TRBJ1-1,TRBV29-1,CSVKLKLAGTEAFF,TGCAGCGTCAAATTAAAACTCGCGGGCACTGAAGCTTTCTTT
once,TRBD1,TRBJ1-2,TRBV28,CASSPWTGPYYGYTF,TGTGCCAGCAGTCCTTGGACAGGCCCATACTATGGCTACACCTTC
-,-,TRBJ2-1,TRBV10-3,CAISESGTGNNEQFF,TGTGCCATCAGTGAAAGTGGGACGGGCAACAATGAGCAGTTCTTC
once,TRBD1,TRBJ2-5,TRBV27,CASKSTGTGGPETQYF,TGTGCCAGCAAATCGACCGGGACAGGGGGCCCAGAGACCCAGTACTTC
-,-,TRBJ1-2,TRBV5-8,CASSWGAYGYTF,TGTGCCAGCAGCTGGGGTGCCTATGGCTACACCTTC
-,-,TRBJ2-5,TRBV5-4,CASSSGRDQETQYF,TGTGCCAGCAGCTCGGGACGGGACCAAGAGACCCAGTACTTC
-,-,TRBJ2-7,TRBV28,CASSSPGGLYEQYF,TGTGCCAGCAGCTCTCCAGGGGGGCTATACGAGCAGTACTTC
-,TRBD1,TRBJ2-7,TRBV25-1,CASSDAGGVSSYEQYF,TGTGCCAGCAGTGATGCAGGGGGCGTGAGCTCCTACGAGCAGTACTTC
-,-,TRBJ1-1,TRBV28,CASRSGPLSTEAFF,TGTGCCAGCAGATCAGGGCCCTTGAGCACTGAAGCTTTCTTT
-,TRBD1,TRBJ2-5,TRBV19,CASSIYFGTGEEETQYF,TGTGCCAGTAGTATTTATTTCGGGACAGGGGAAGAAGAGACCCAGTACTTC
-,TRBD2,TRBJ2-5,TRBV10-3,CAISGLAGGETQYF,TGTGCCATCAGTGGCCTAGCGGGAGGCGAGACCCAGTACTTC
-,-,TRBJ2-3,TRBV11-1,CASSLGEVVATTQYF,TGTGCCAGCAGCTTAGGTGAGGTTGTAGCGACCACGCAGTATTTT
-,-,TRBJ2-7,TRBV11-2,CASSPGPPNEQYF,TGTGCCAGCAGCCCCGGGCCCCCCAACGAGCAGTACTTC
-,-,TRBJ2-7,TRBV6-1,CASSPLLGSYEQYF,TGTGCCAGCAGCCCCCTACTAGGTTCCTACGAGCAGTACTTC
-,-,TRBJ2-1,TRBV7-3,CASSRLPESSYNEQFF,TGTGCCAGCAGCCGTCTGCCGGAGAGCTCCTACAATGAGCAGTTCTTC
-,-,TRBJ2-2,TRBV7-2,CASSLATASVNTGELFF,TGTGCCAGCAGCTTAGCCACAGCATCGGTTAACACCGGGGAGCTGTTTTTT
-,-,TRBJ2-7,TRBV20-1,CSPRSYEQYF,TGCAGCCCCAGGAGCTACGAGCAGTACTTC
-,-,TRBJ1-1,TRBV29-1,CSVVGRRATEAFF,TGCAGCGTTGTGGGCAGAAGGGCCACTGAAGCTTTCTTT
once,-,TRBJ2-5,TRBV5-1,CASNLVGQETQYF,TGCGCCAGCAACCTCGTCGGCCAAGAGACCCAGTACTTC
-,TRBD1,TRBJ2-2,TRBV5-1,CASSSGQVKTGELFF,TGCGCCAGCAGCTCGGGACAGGTTAAGACCGGGGAGCTGTTTTTT
-,-,TRBJ2-7,TRBV5-1,CASSLDGTPGAEQYF,TGCGCCAGCAGCTTGGACGGGACTCCCGGGGCCGAGCAGTACTTC
once,-,TRBJ2-2,TRBV19,CASSALQGELFF,TGTGCCAGTAGTGCCCTCCAAGGGGAGCTGTTTTTT
once,-,TRBJ1-3,TRBV9,CASSATTGNSGNTIYF,TGTGCCAGCAGCGCCACTACTGGGAACTCTGGAAACACCATATATTTT
-,TRBD1,TRBJ1-1,TRBV29-1,CSVGTGGTEAFF,TGCAGCGTTGGGACAGGGGGTACTGAAGCTTTCTTT
-,TRBD2,TRBJ2-3,TRBV7-8,CASSRRGTSGRALRADTQYF,TGTGCCAGCAGCCGCAGGGGGACTAGCGGGAGGGCCCTCAGGGCAGATACGCAGTATTTT
-,-,TRBJ2-5,TRBV6-5,CASSLGQWGTQYF,TGTGCCAGCAGTTTAGGACAGTGGGGGACCCAGTACTTC
-,TRBD1,TRBJ2-7,TRBV28,CASSIPDRDLYEQYF,TGTGCCAGCAGTATACCCGACAGGGACCTCTACGAGCAGTACTTC
-,-,TRBJ2-5,TRBV28,CATRPGPFLETQYF,TGTGCCACCCGCCCGGGACCTTTTCTGGAGACCCAGTACTTC
once,-,TRBJ1-5,TRBV4-1,CASSQGQGRGFSQPQHF,TGCGCCAGCAGCCAAGGCCAGGGGCGCGGGTTCAGTCAGCCCCAGCATTTT
-,-,TRBJ2-6,TRBV7-3,CASSLSAGMSSGANVLTF,TGTGCCAGCAGCTTAAGTGCTGGGATGAGCTCTGGGGCCAACGTCCTGACTTTC
-,TRBD1,TRBJ1-5,TRBV19,CASTFGQGANQPQHF,TGTGCCAGTACCTTTGGACAGGGGGCGAATCAGCCCCAGCATTTT
-,TRBD2,TRBJ2-3,TRBV28,CACRLAGTDTQYF,TGTGCCTGCAGACTAGCGGGCACAGATACGCAGTATTTT
-,-,TRBJ1-5,TRBV10-3,CAISAGLSSNQPQHF,TGTGCCATCAGTGCAGGGCTGAGTAGCAATCAGCCCCAGCATTTT
-,-,TRBJ2-7,TRBV19,CASSIGPGSNEQYF,TGTGCCAGTAGTATAGGTCCCGGGAGTAACGAGCAGTACTTC
-,-,TRBJ1-4,TRBV4-1,CASSQEGGGGEKLFF,TGCGCCAGCAGCCAAGAGGGGGGGGGCGGTGAAAAACTGTTTTTT
-,-,TRBJ1-3,TRBV6-1,CASSELYSRSGNTIYF,TGTGCCAGCAGTGAATTGTACAGCCGCTCTGGAAACACCATATATTTT
-,TRBD2,TRBJ2-1,TRBV7-2,CASSLVLLAGATTEEQFF,TGTGCCAGCAGCTTAGTTCTGCTAGCGGGAGCCACGACGGAGGAGCAGTTCTTC
-,TRBD2,TRBJ2-5,TRBV27,CASRTSGQETQYF,TGTGCCAGCAGGACTAGCGGCCAAGAGACCCAGTACTTC
-,TRBD1,TRBJ2-1,TRBV5-1,CASSLEPGQGASNEQFF,TGCGCCAGCAGCTTGGAGCCGGGACAGGGGGCTTCAAATGAGCAGTTCTTC